This TCR beta chain originates from a study of vaccination and CD4 T cells after COVID-19. About this clonotype itself: Its matching antigen is unknown.

The Oncomine TCR Beta short-read assay generated sequence data from the DNA of cultured CD4+ T cells. TCRdb fed the PCR reads into MiXCR, producing one record per CDR3 protein. In the table there are 9,000 to 9,500 distinct CDR3 sequences, 48% of which are singletons. Looked up from germline, CDR1 is GTSNPN and CDR2 is SVGIG (reference sequence). The CDR3 is 13 amino acids. V lost 3 bases to trimming and J lost 6 bases; unmatched junction nucleotides: 7. The treatment is: approximately 10-day PBMC culture with coronavirus spike peptide pools or control peptides (ViraFEST assay). Prior to the COVID-19 pandemic (2011-2018), the unexposed donor's CD4+ T cells were collected. Cell culture was performed with a few million PBMCs per well in the presence of about 10 IU/ml IL-2 and approximately 10 ug/ml peptide pools.

The sample was CD4+ T cells from blood, cultured in vitro. This TCR was recovered from a human donor in good health. The J gene is TRBJ1-2, the V gene TRBV30; 7 bases map to TRBD1. This CDR3 is CAWRNTGVHGYTF. CDR3 sequence (DNA): TGTGCCTGGAGGAATACAGGGGTCCATGGCTACACCTTC.